The rows below give T cell receptor beta chains drawn from one sample of a study of cytomegalovirus exposure and HLA in healthy donors. Only in-frame clones appear in the TCRdb table, and some are missing; sequencing was by immunoSEQ multiplex PCR. The sample shows 200,000 or so clones, over 65% of them seen only once. What was sequenced was PBMCs. Receptors originate from a boy aged 2 to 10 in good health and CMV-seronegative. The CDR3 runs from the conserved cysteine through the conserved F or W. A D gene is named only where the DNA matches it firmly. Only part of the rows carry a size: once, few, many, or a class if the clone is expanded.

v_gene	j_gene	abundance	d_gene	CDR3nt	CDR3aa
TRBV7-2	TRBJ1-2	few	TRBD1	TGTGCCAGCAGGGACACCACAGGGGCCCCTTATGGCTACACCTTC	CASRDTTGAPYGYTF
TRBV9	TRBJ1-2	NA	NA	TGTGCCAGCAGCGCCTCGACAGGAAACTATGGCTACACCTTC	CASSASTGNYGYTF
TRBV5-1	TRBJ2-5	once	NA	TGCGCCAGCAGCCTGGGGGACTCCTTCATAGAGACCCAGTACTTC	CASSLGDSFIETQYF
TRBV4-2	TRBJ2-7	NA	TRBD1	TGTGCCAGCAGCCAAACGGGACAGGCCTACGAGCAGTACTTC	CASSQTGQAYEQYF
TRBV7-2	TRBJ1-3	few	NA	TGTGCCAGCAGCGCCTATGGGGAGGGAAACACCATATATTTT	CASSAYGEGNTIYF
TRBV29-1	TRBJ2-1	few	NA	TGCAGCGTTGTGACGCCGACAAATGAGCAGTTCTTC	CSVVTPTNEQFF
TRBV6-5	TRBJ1-2	NA	NA	TGTGCCAGCAGGGAAAGGGGATTTGGGATCTATGGCTACACCTTC	CASRERGFGIYGYTF
TRBV11-3	TRBJ2-2	NA	TRBD1	TGTGCCAGCAGCTCCGGACAGGGGGGTACCGGGGAGCTGTTTTTT	CASSSGQGGTGELFF
TRBV30	TRBJ2-2	NA	TRBD1	TGTGCCTGGACGACAGGGGCCTACGGGGAGCTGTTTTTT	CAWTTGAYGELFF
TRBV11-1	TRBJ2-4	NA	NA	TGTGCCAGCAGCTTAGACGGCATTCAGTACTTC	CASSLDGIQYF
TRBV19	TRBJ1-1	NA	NA	TGTGCCAGTAGCCCCCAGGGGAGCACTGAAGCTTTCTTT	CASSPQGSTEAFF
TRBV6-1	TRBJ1-5	NA	NA	TGTGCCAGCAGTTCCCGACCGGGGGGGAATCAGCCCCAGCATTTT	CASSSRPGGNQPQHF
TRBV9	TRBJ2-7	NA	TRBD1	TGTGCCAGCAGCTTAGGACAGGGCGAGTACGAGCAGTACTTC	CASSLGQGEYEQYF
TRBV10-1	TRBJ1-6	NA	NA	TGCGCCAGCAGTGATGATGGGCTCCTGAGCTCCTATAATTCACCCCTCCACTTT	CASSDDGLLSSYNSPLHF
TRBV18	TRBJ2-7	NA	TRBD2	TGTGCCAGCTCACCAACAGGCGGGGGGTACTCCTACGAGCAGTACTTC	CASSPTGGGYSYEQYF
TRBV7-2	TRBJ2-2	NA	NA	TGTGCCAGCAGCTTAGGATCGGGTCCCGGGGAGCTGTTTTTT	CASSLGSGPGELFF
TRBV2	TRBJ2-3	NA	TRBD1	TGTGCCAGCGGGGCAGGGGGCGCGGATACGCAGTATTTT	CASGAGGADTQYF
TRBV25-1	TRBJ2-1	NA	NA	TGTGCCAGCAGTGAAGTTGGGGGCGGCAGGGATGAGCAGTTCTTC	CASSEVGGGRDEQFF
TRBV30	TRBJ1-1	few	NA	TGTGCCTGGACCGGGACTGAAGCTTTCTTT	CAWTGTEAFF
TRBV7-2	TRBJ2-7	NA	TRBD1	TGTGCCAGCAGCTTGACGGACAGGACACTCCACGAGCAGTACTTC	CASSLTDRTLHEQYF
TRBV13	TRBJ2-7	once	TRBD2	TGTGCCAGCAGCTTAGGCCCCAGCGGGGGGGCCAAGGAGCAGTACTTC	CASSLGPSGGAKEQYF
TRBV18	TRBJ2-5	once	NA	TGTGCCAGCGGCGGACTGATTCAAGAGACCCAGTACTTC	CASGGLIQETQYF
TRBV6-1	TRBJ2-5	once	NA	TGTGCCACCCGACCTAGGTCGAGCGAGACCCAGTACTTC	CATRPRSSETQYF
TRBV4-1	TRBJ1-3	NA	TRBD1	TGCGCCAGCAGCCTAAACAGGGGGCTCGGAAACACCATATATTTT	CASSLNRGLGNTIYF